This is a list of T cell receptor beta chains from one sample in a study of neurological immune-mediated disorders. TCRdb processed the 5' RACE reads anew with MiXCR; each CDR3 protein has one entry. The data hold about 59,000 distinct CDR3 sequences, with 3% to 4% observed a single time. Material: PBMCs. These receptors came from a woman aged 25 to 39 with multiple sclerosis. Each CDR3 is given with its conserved first and last residue. A D gene is named only where the DNA matches it firmly. Size is omitted from some rows. Given values are once, few, many or a class for expanded clones.

j_call,clone_size,d_call,v_call,cdr3_nt,cdr3_aa
TRBJ2-7,many,TRBD1,TRBV5-1,TGCGCCAGCAGCCCGGGACAGGGGTTCTACGAGCAGTACTTC,CASSPGQGFYEQYF
TRBJ2-2,many,.,TRBV5-1,TGCGCCAGCAGCTTGACGGGATATAACGGGGAGCTGTTTTTT,CASSLTGYNGELFF
TRBJ1-2,.,.,TRBV10-3,TGTGCCATCAGTTCCCAGGGTGATAGTGGCTACACCTTC,CAISSQGDSGYTF
TRBJ1-2,many,.,TRBV20-1,TGCAGTGCTACCACCGCGACAAGCTATGGCTACACCTTC,CSATTATSYGYTF
TRBJ2-2,many,.,TRBV5-5,TGTGCCAGCAGCCCGGAGGGTGTTACCGGGGAGCTGTTTTTT,CASSPEGVTGELFF
TRBJ2-1,many,.,TRBV25-1,TGTGCCAGCAGTTTACCCCGACTAGAGGAGCAGTTCTTC,CASSLPRLEEQFF
TRBJ2-5,few,TRBD2,TRBV7-6,TGTGCCAGCAGCTTATTTAGCGGGAGTGTACAAGAGACCCAGTACTTC,CASSLFSGSVQETQYF
TRBJ1-4,many,.,TRBV9,TGTGCCAGCAGCCCCTCGTGGGCAACTAATGAAAAACTGTTTTTT,CASSPSWATNEKLFF
TRBJ2-2,many,.,TRBV5-1,TGCGCCAGCAGCTCGGGGAATGCGAACACCGGGGAGCTGTTTTTT,CASSSGNANTGELFF
TRBJ2-2,many,.,TRBV27,TGTGCCAGCAGTCGCAGGGGGAGGTCGGAGCTGTTTTTT,CASSRRGRSELFF
TRBJ2-1,.,.,TRBV11-2,TGTGCCAGCAGCTTGGCTGGGGATGAGCAGTTCTTC,CASSLAGDEQFF
TRBJ2-6,.,.,TRBV20-1,TGCAGTGCTACCAACATCAGACGCTCTGGGGCCAACGTCCTGACTTTC,CSATNIRRSGANVLTF
TRBJ2-5,many,.,TRBV6-5,TGTGCCAGCAGTACCGGGACCTGGCAAGAGACCCAGTACTTC,CASSTGTWQETQYF
TRBJ1-2,.,.,TRBV4-1,TGCGCCAGCAGCCAAGAGGGGACGCTACGGGGCTATGGCTACACCTTC,CASSQEGTLRGYGYTF
TRBJ2-5,many,TRBD2,TRBV20-1,TGCAGTGCATCTGGGACTAGAGCTTTAGAGACCCAGTACTTC,CSASGTRALETQYF
TRBJ2-7,.,.,TRBV18,TGTGCCAACTCACCACCGAGAATGTACGAGCAGTACTTC,CANSPPRMYEQYF
TRBJ2-1,many,TRBD1,TRBV7-6,TGTGCCAGCAGCCTTACTCCGGGACAGGGAACCTACAATGAGCAGTTCTTC,CASSLTPGQGTYNEQFF
TRBJ2-7,many,.,TRBV18,TGTGCCAGCTCACCAAATCGGGACGAGCAGTACTTC,CASSPNRDEQYF
TRBJ2-2,many,.,TRBV7-8,TGTGCCAGCAGCTTACTGTCGGGTGGCGGGGAGCTGTTTTTT,CASSLLSGGGELFF
TRBJ2-5,many,TRBD2,TRBV9,TGTGCCAGCAGCGTAACGAGCGGGAGTTCAGGATTAGAGACCCAGTACTTC,CASSVTSGSSGLETQYF
TRBJ2-3,many,.,TRBV14,TGTGCCAGCAGCCAGGCAATCACGCAGTATTTT,CASSQAITQYF
TRBJ2-6,many,.,TRBV20-1,TGCAGTGCGGCTACCACATCCTCTGGGGCCAACGTCCTGACTTTC,CSAATTSSGANVLTF
TRBJ1-2,many,TRBD1,TRBV12-3/TRBV12-4,TGTGCCAGCCGGGACAGCTTCAACTATGGCTACACCTTC,CASRDSFNYGYTF
TRBJ2-5,many,.,TRBV6-6,TGTGCCAGCAGTTCCCCCCCGGAGCAAGAGACCCAGTACTTC,CASSSPPEQETQYF
TRBJ1-1,many,.,TRBV20-1,TGCAGTGTTCGGAGGAACACTGAAGCTTTCTTT,CSVRRNTEAFF
TRBJ1-5,few,.,TRBV7-6,TGTGCCAGCAGCCCAGAGGTCGGGAGACAGCCCCAGCATTTT,CASSPEVGRQPQHF
TRBJ1-1,many,.,TRBV7-2,TGTGCCAGCAGCTTAAATACGGGGGACGGAGGTGAAGCTTTCTTT,CASSLNTGDGGEAFF
TRBJ2-3,many,TRBD2,TRBV28,TGTGCCAGCAGTTTAGGCGGGAGCGGGACAGATACGCAGTATTTT,CASSLGGSGTDTQYF
TRBJ1-6,.,TRBD1,TRBV20-1,TGCAGTGCTAGAACGGACAGGGGGAATTCACCCCTCAACTTT,CSARTDRGNSPLNF
TRBJ2-5,medium-sized,.,TRBV5-1,TGCGCCAGCAGCTTGGGGATGGAGACCCAGTACTTC,CASSLGMETQYF
TRBJ1-5,few,.,TRBV19,TGTGCCAGTAGTATGAGACAGAGCAATCAGCCCCAGCATTTT,CASSMRQSNQPQHF
TRBJ2-7,many,.,TRBV7-7,TGTGCTAGCAGCCATGGGACCGGCTCTAGGTACGAGCAGTACTTC,CASSHGTGSRYEQYF
TRBJ2-5,few,.,TRBV7-9,TGTGCCAGCAGCTTAAGGGCAGGGGTCGAGACCCAGTACTTC,CASSLRAGVETQYF
TRBJ2-1,many,TRBD2,TRBV11-2,TGTGCCAGCAGCCCGGGACTAGGGTACAATGAGCAGTTCTTC,CASSPGLGYNEQFF
TRBJ2-3,many,TRBD2,TRBV7-2,TGTGCCAGCAGCTATGGGGTAGCGGGAGGGTCCCCAGATACGCAGTATTTT,CASSYGVAGGSPDTQYF
TRBJ2-3,many,.,TRBV20-1,TGCAGTGCTATTTCAGGGAGAGGGCCCACAGATACGCAGTATTTT,CSAISGRGPTDTQYF
TRBJ2-1,many,.,TRBV15,TGTGCCACCAGCAGAGGAGGGCAGGGGGGTGGCAATGAGCAGTTCTTC,CATSRGGQGGGNEQFF
TRBJ2-1,.,TRBD2,TRBV18,TGTGCCAGCTCACCCCCGGGGGGGGCCTACAATGAGCAGTTCTTC,CASSPPGGAYNEQFF
TRBJ2-1,many,.,TRBV25-1,TGTGCCAGCAGTGATGGGGGATCCTACAATGAGCAGTTCTTC,CASSDGGSYNEQFF
TRBJ2-7,.,.,TRBV20-1,TGCAGTGCTAGACGCTCCAACGTCGGCGAGCAGTACTTC,CSARRSNVGEQYF
TRBJ1-3,many,.,TRBV5-1,TGCGCCAGCAGCGCCGGGTCCTCTGGAAACACCATATATTTT,CASSAGSSGNTIYF
TRBJ2-1,.,TRBD2,TRBV20-1,TGCAGTGCTAGAGATCGGCTACTAGCGGGGGGGCTTGGTGAGCAGTTCTTC,CSARDRLLAGGLGEQFF
TRBJ2-3,many,.,TRBV7-9,TGTGCCAGCAGCCTCCTCCCGGGAGAAGGAGATACGCAGTATTTT,CASSLLPGEGDTQYF
TRBJ2-1,many,TRBD2,TRBV5-1,TGCGCCAGCAGCCCCAGCGGGAGGCCACACAATGAGCAGTTCTTC,CASSPSGRPHNEQFF
TRBJ1-5,many,.,TRBV5-1,TGCGCCAGCAGCTTGGGACAAAATCAGCCCCAGAATTTT,CASSLGQNQPQNF
TRBJ2-4,many,TRBD2,TRBV29-1,TGCAGCGTACGGCCTCTAGCGGGAGCCGGCATTCAGTACTTC,CSVRPLAGAGIQYF
TRBJ1-2,many,TRBD1,TRBV10-1,TGCGCCAGCAGTGAATCAGGGGGTTATGGCTACACCTTC,CASSESGGYGYTF
TRBJ2-2,many,TRBD2,TRBV10-3,TGTGCCATCAGTGAGACCGCAGCGGGAGCGGCCGGGGAGCTGTTTTTT,CAISETAAGAAGELFF
TRBJ1-1,many,.,TRBV3-1,TGTGCCAGCAGCCAAGATGCGGCGGTCGCTGAAGCTTTCTTT,CASSQDAAVAEAFF
TRBJ2-1,many,TRBD2,TRBV20-1,TGCAGTGCTAGAGATCCAGGGACTAGCGCAATTAATGAGCAGTTCTTC,CSARDPGTSAINEQFF
TRBJ1-5,many,TRBD1,TRBV28,TGTGCCAGCAGTTTAGGGACAGGGAACAATCAGCCCCAGCATTTT,CASSLGTGNNQPQHF
TRBJ2-1,many,.,TRBV20-1,TGCAGTGCTAGCGGGGTGTCCTACAATGAGCAGTTCTTC,CSASGVSYNEQFF
TRBJ2-2,many,TRBD1,TRBV7-6,TGTGCCAGCAGCTTAATAAGGACAGGCCCCACAAACACCGGGGAGCTGTTTTTT,CASSLIRTGPTNTGELFF